A single TCR beta chain is shown here with its context. Its target is not known. This sample includes further DNA sequences coding for the same CDR3. The CDR3 has 14 residues. The ends were cut back, 2 bases at V and 2 bases at J, with 9 bases in the middle. Germline V CDR1 and CDR2: SEHNR, FQNEAQ (reference sequence). The source of the sample is a study of cytomegalovirus exposure and HLA in healthy donors. On the study more broadly: An early release of data contained about 85 million unique TCRs, which came from HLA-typed donors.

Both 60 Vbeta primers and 13 Jbeta primers went into the PCR. Assay used: immunoSEQ multiplex PCR; TCRdb lists only in-frame clones, some missing. The table has about 150,000 clones, roughly 80% seen once. Points from the study as a whole: Later analysis associated a missense DCLRE1C variant with TCR beta V- and J-gene trimming. It was reported in a later analysis that an Asian-associated ancestry cluster showed fewer N-insertions than the approximately 690-donor mean. 16,951 TCR beta sequences were associated with HLA alleles at 0.05 false discovery rate in a later analysis.

The chain has TRBV7-9 and TRBJ2-5; D call uncertain. Sequencing was carried out using PBMCs. This receptor was taken from a man aged 30-40 years in good health and CMV-seropositive. CDR3 bases: TGTGCCAGCAGCTTATTAGCCGCACAAGAGACCCAGTACTTC. As protein: CASSLLAAQETQYF.